The T cell receptor beta chain under discussion was sequenced for a study of blood T cell repertoires in COVID-19. Study-level information: Acute-phase and convalescent COVID-19 samples originated in the United States, Italy and Spain. T cells, B-cell-depleted T cells, or PBMCs supplied cDNA or gDNA.

Per the original methods: Researchers report that nucleated cell counts were estimated from reference gene primer amplification. Libraries were prepared by immunoSEQ multiplex PCR; TCRdb keeps only in-frame clonotypes and omits some of them. The DNA gave D and trimming, while V, J and clone size come from that table. Among around 160,000 clones, around 84% were seen once, and the ten largest hold roughly 19%. This clone was recorded once. Germline CDR1 and CDR2: SGHRS and YFSETQ. V shed 1 base, J shed 5 bases, and the junction held 4 bases outside the gene matches. There are 15 residues in the CDR3. The source material was peripheral blood. This clonotype originated in a woman of 80 years or more with acute or convalescent COVID-19. V gene TRBV5-1 combines with J gene TRBJ2-3; 10 positions match TRBD2. CDR3 protein: CASSLSASGGDTQYF. CDR3 coding DNA: TGCGCCAGCAGCTTGTCTGCTAGCGGGGGAGATACGCAGTATTTT.